The next 9 T cell receptor beta chains were all read from a single sample in a study of Graves' ophthalmopathy and Graves' hyperthyroidism. The sequenced template was RNA, covering the TCR beta CDR3 region. Scientists carried out first-round RT-PCR using HTBI primers and then a second-round multiplex PCR. TCRdb itself ran the multiplex PCR reads through MiXCR, one entry per CDR3 protein. Of 300,000 to 400,000 distinct CDR3 sequences listed, 15% to 20% were seen once; the top ten hold 9% to 15%. The sample was peripheral blood. These receptors originate from an adult man with Graves' ophthalmopathy.

This clonotype was seen repeatedly, ten times or more. This chain links TRBV11-1 with TRBJ2-7; no definite D call. Germline assignment: CDR1 SGHAT and CDR2 FQDESV (reference sequence). The V and J ends lost 5 bases and 6 bases respectively, with 20 bases between them. The CDR3 consists of 15 residues. The CDR3 sequence is CASSAEPGTFREQYF. The DNA of the CDR3 is TGTGCCAGCAGCGCAGAACCTGGAACATTTCGCGAGCAGTACTTC.

The chain couples TRBV6-5 to TRBJ2-7, with TRBD1 matching 9 bases. There are 15 residues in the CDR3. Germline loops: CDR1 MNHEY, CDR2 SVGAGI. J lost 4 bases, V lost 4 bases, and 8 bases had no gene match. CDR3 protein: CASSSRTGDLYEQYF. The DNA for the CDR3 is TGTGCCAGCAGTTCCAGGACAGGGGACTTGTACGAGCAGTACTTC.

The count of this clonotype is one. The chain couples TRBV24-1 to TRBJ2-7, with TRBD2 matching over 9 bases. The CDR3 runs to 13 residues. The V gene end was trimmed by 4 bases and the J gene end by 6 bases; junction bases not matched to a gene: 3. Germline CDR1 KGHDR, CDR2 SFDVKD. In nucleotides, the CDR3 is TGTGCCACCAGTGAGGGGACTAGCCGCGAGCAGTACTTC. The encoded protein is CATSEGTSREQYF.

This clonotype was counted at least ten times. This chain connects TRBV4-1 to TRBJ1-5; the D gene is possibly TRBD1 (6 bases). The CDR3 is made up of 17 amino acids. Trimming took off 0 bases at V and 7 bases at J, with 19 bases between the two ends. Germline CDR1 is MGHRA and CDR2 is YSYEKL. CDR3 amino acids: CASSQDPGAGARQPQHF. The CDR3 DNA reads as TGCGCCAGCAGCCAAGATCCAGGGGCAGGGGCTAGGCAGCCCCAGCATTTT.

This clonotype has ten or more counts. The chain uses TRBV3-1 and TRBJ2-5, with D uncertain. The CDR3 sequence is 15 residues long. Germline CDR1 is LGHDT and CDR2 is YNNKEL (reference sequence). Deletions cut 1 base from V and 4 bases from J, with 13 bases between. The CDR3 sequence is CASSQVIPSAETQYF. CDR3 sequence (DNA): TGTGCCAGCAGCCAAGTAATACCTTCAGCAGAGACCCAGTACTTC.

This clonotype was recorded many times. The rearrangement uses TRBV20-1 and TRBJ2-5, with D possibly being TRBD1 (6 bases). V was shortened by 5 bases and J by 5 bases, with 21 bases between the two germline ends. CDR3 length: 15 amino acids. The germline V gene has CDR1 DFQATT and CDR2 SNEGSKA (reference sequence). CDR3 sequence (DNA): TGCAGTGCTGGGAAACGGGACACCCTAGGGGAGACCCAGTACTTC. Translation: CSAGKRDTLGETQYF.

In its sample, this clonotype was seen many times. The rearrangement joins TRBV28 to TRBJ1-2, with D uncertain. The CDR3 has 13 residues. Germline loops: CDR1 MDHEN, CDR2 SYDVKM. Trimming shortened V by 7 bases and J by 7 bases, and 16 bases separated the two germline ends. The CDR3 spells CASTTPPASGYTF. As DNA, the CDR3 is TGTGCCAGCACCACGCCCCCTGCGAGTGGCTACACCTTC.

This rearrangement joins TRBV7-9 to TRBJ1-1, with D hard to call. Per germline, CDR1 SEHNR and CDR2 FQNEAQ (reference sequence). The germline V and J ends were trimmed by 7 bases and 0 bases, with 9 bases remaining between them. The CDR3 consists of 13 residues. CDR3 protein: CASTRLMNTEAFF. The CDR3 DNA is TGTGCCAGCACCAGACTGATGAACACTGAAGCTTTCTTT.

This clonotype showed up many times. The J gene is TRBJ1-2, the V gene TRBV9; 7 bases align to TRBD1. The V and J ends lost 1 base and 4 bases, in that order; junction bases with no gene match: 1. CDR3 size: 13 residues. Germline CDR1 and CDR2: SGDLS and YYNGEE. The DNA for the CDR3 is TGTGCCAGCAGCGTACAGGGGGGCTATGGCTACACCTTC. Translated: CASSVQGGYGYTF.